This T cell receptor (beta chain) was identified in a study of blood T cells in healthy people across ages. About the research overall: With template switching, about one barcoded beta molecule was captured per two T cells.

A sample-barcoded 5' primer and a J-beta primer mix were used in a second PCR of roughly 7 to 12 cycles. Via MiXCR, TCRdb re-called the 5' RACE reads, giving one row per CDR3 protein. The sample has over 600,000 distinct CDR3 sequences; around 21% are singletons. Germline V CDR1 and CDR2: MNHEY, SVGAGI. V was shortened by 10 bases and J by 1 base, with 12 bases between the two germline ends. CDR3 length: 13 residues. This clonotype has only one observation. Its antigen remains unidentified. Study-level results: Those diversity estimates obtained from one million T cells were thought to be underestimates.

There were healthy Caucasian individuals from Russia, aged roughly 6 to 100, serving as donors. The receptor comes from a man in his sixties or seventies in good health. Specimen: blood. V usage is TRBV6-5 and J usage is TRBJ2-3, with D maybe TRBD2 (6 bases). Here the CDR3 DNA reads TGTGCCACTCGTCCGGGGGGCACAGATACGCAGTATTTT. The encoded protein is CATRPGGTDTQYF.